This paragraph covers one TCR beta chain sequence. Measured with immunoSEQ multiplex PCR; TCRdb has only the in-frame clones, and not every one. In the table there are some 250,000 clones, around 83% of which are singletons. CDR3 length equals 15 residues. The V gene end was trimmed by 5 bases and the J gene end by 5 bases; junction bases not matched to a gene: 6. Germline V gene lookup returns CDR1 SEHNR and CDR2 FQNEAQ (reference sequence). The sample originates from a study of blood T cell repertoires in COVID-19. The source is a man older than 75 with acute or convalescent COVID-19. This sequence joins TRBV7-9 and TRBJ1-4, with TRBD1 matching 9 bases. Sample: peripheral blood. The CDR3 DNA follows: TGTGCCAGCAGCAGACACGGGACAGGGAATGAAAAACTGTTTTTT. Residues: CASSRHGTGNEKLFF. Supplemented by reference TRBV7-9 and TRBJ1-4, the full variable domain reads DTGVSQNPRHKITKRGQNVTFRCDPISEHNRLYWYRQTLGQGPEFLTYFQNEAQLEKSRLLSDRFSAERPKGSFSTLEIQRTEQGDSAMYLCASSRHGTGNEKLFFGSGTQLSVL.